One and the same sample provided the 4 T cell receptor beta chains below, sequenced in a study of PD-1 blockade in mismatch repair-deficient tumors. Time point of the sample: approximately 10-day in vitro stimulation with candidate neoantigen peptide 3. Using immunoSEQ multiplex PCR, the repertoire was profiled, and TCRdb retains in-frame clones only, with some absent. In the table there are some 10,000 clones, approximately 90% of which are singletons. No antigen is known for these receptors. Sequences were derived from cells cultured in vitro, sampled from a patient treated with pembrolizumab. The receptors shown here come from an adult with mismatch repair-deficient cancer.

The V gene is TRBV5-1, the J gene TRBJ1-2; 8 bases align to TRBD1. CDR3 length equals 14 residues. The germline V gene encodes CDR1 SGHRS and CDR2 YFSETQ. J gave up 8 bases and V 2 bases, and 8 bases lay outside the gene matches. In nucleotides, the CDR3 is TGCGCCAGCAGCTTAGAGACAGGGGTTCGGGGCTACACCTTC. Protein product: CASSLETGVRGYTF.

This clone is a singleton in its sample. The V gene is TRBV6-5, the J gene TRBJ1-6; D gene unclear. V dropped 2 bases and J dropped 7 bases, with 12 bases sitting between them. Germline CDR1 is MNHEY and CDR2 is SVGAGI. This CDR3 comprises 15 residues. CDR3 in DNA: TGTGCCAGCAGTTACAACGGACTTTTGAATTCACCCCTCCACTTT. It translates to CASSYNGLLNSPLHF.

The chain employs TRBV6-1 and TRBJ2-1; D might be TRBD2 (5 bases). V gave up 2 bases and J gave up 0 bases, with 11 bases separating them. This CDR3 has 16 residues. Per the germline V gene, CDR1 is MNHNS and CDR2 is SASEGT. The CDR3 here is CASSEKRARSYNEQFF. CDR3 coding DNA: TGTGCCAGCAGTGAAAAGAGGGCCCGCTCCTACAATGAGCAGTTCTTC.

Comment on this clone: Germline is not matched at one junction end, which may reflect a read error. The CDR3 spells CASSGYRGPQVF. The CDR3 DNA is TGTGCCAGCAGCGGATACAGGGGGCCCCAGGTCTTC. V and J are TRBV5-4 and TRBJ2-1; 9 positions agree with TRBD1. Germline V gene sequence: CDR1 SGHNT, CDR2 YYREEE (reference sequence). The CDR3 contains 12 residues. The full variable domain, with the rest looked up from reference TRBV5-4 and TRBJ2-1, is ETGVTQSPTHLIKTRGQQVTLRCSSQSGHNTVSWYQQALGQGPQFIFQYYREEENGRGNFPPRFSGLQFPNYSSELNVNALELDDSALYLCASSGYRGPQVFGPGTRLTVL.